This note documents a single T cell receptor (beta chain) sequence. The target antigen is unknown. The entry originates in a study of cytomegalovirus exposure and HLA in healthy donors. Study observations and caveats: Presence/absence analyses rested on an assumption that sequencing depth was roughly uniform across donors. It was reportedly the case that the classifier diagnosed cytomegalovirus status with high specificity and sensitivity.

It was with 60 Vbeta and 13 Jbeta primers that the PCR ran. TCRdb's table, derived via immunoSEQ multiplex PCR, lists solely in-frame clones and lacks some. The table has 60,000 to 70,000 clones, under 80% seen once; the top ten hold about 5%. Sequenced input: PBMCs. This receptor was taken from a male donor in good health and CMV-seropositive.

The CDR3 nucleotides read TGTGCCAGTAGTTTCAGACAGGATGCCTATGGCTACACCTTC. Translating gives CASSFRQDAYGYTF. V usage is TRBV19 and J usage is TRBJ1-2; a possible D gene is TRBD1 (6 bases). This CDR3 has 14 amino acids. Germline loops: CDR1 LNHDA, CDR2 SQIVND (reference sequence). The V end was cut by 5 bases, the J end by 4 bases, with 14 bases between.